One and the same sample provided the 32 T cell receptor beta chains below, sequenced in a study of blood T cell repertoires in COVID-19. Sequencing was performed with immunoSEQ multiplex PCR; in TCRdb, only in-frame clones are kept and a portion is missing. The profile shows about 250,000 clones, around 86% of them singletons. Material: peripheral blood. The receptor source for this set is a woman of 80 years or more with COVID-19, enrolled during active disease.

This clone appeared a few times. The chain is built from TRBV14 and TRBJ1-1; maybe TRBD1 (5 bases). The CDR3 length is 18 residues. V was trimmed by 1 base and J by 0 bases, leaving 18 bases between them. Germline V gene lookup returns CDR1 SGHDN and CDR2 FVKESK. In nucleotides, the CDR3 is TGTGCCAGCAGCCAAGTCCCCGCAGGGCCGTGGATGAACACTGAAGCTTTCTTT. It yields the protein CASSQVPAGPWMNTEAFF.

The chain links TRBV7-3 to TRBJ1-2; 10 bases agree with TRBD1. J lost 8 bases, V lost 5 bases, and 5 bases had no gene match. In germline, CDR1 is SGHTA, CDR2 FQGTGA. This CDR3 comprises 13 residues. The CDR3 nucleotides are TGTGCCAGCAGCCCCCGGGGACAGGGGGGCTACACCTTC. This encodes CASSPRGQGGYTF.

In nucleotides, the CDR3 is TGTGCCAGCAGCCGCACGACGGGGGGCACCGGGGAGCTGTTTTTT. Amino acids: CASSRTTGGTGELFF. The gene calls are TRBV3-1 (or the pseudogene TRBV3-2) and TRBJ2-2; TRBD2 matches at 7 bases. CDR3 length: 15 amino acids. The trim removed 4 bases at V and 4 bases at J, leaving 6 bases unmatched. From germline, CDR1 is LGHDT and CDR2 YNNKEL (reference sequence).

The gene calls are TRBV2 and TRBJ2-7; the match to TRBD1 covers 8 bases. V trimming: 9 bases; J trimming: 3 bases; junction bases outside the gene matches: 7. The CDR3 consists of 13 residues. In germline, CDR1 is SNHLY, CDR2 FYNNEI. CDR3 amino acids: CASGQGAFYEQYF. The CDR3 DNA reads as TGTGCCAGTGGACAGGGAGCTTTCTACGAGCAGTACTTC.

This clone was recorded only once. This chain uses TRBV9 with TRBJ2-7; a possible D gene is TRBD2 (6 bases). Per the germline V gene, CDR1 is SGDLS and CDR2 is YYNGEE. The CDR3 is made up of 15 amino acids. The V and J ends lost 10 bases and 2 bases respectively, with 22 bases between them. The CDR3 DNA is TGTGCCGAGGGGAGTGCCGGGGGTCTAACCTACGAGCAGTACGTC. It encodes CAEGSAGGLTYEQYV.

The rearrangement joins TRBV7-2 to TRBJ2-2; 8 bases are shared with TRBD1. This CDR3 has 15 amino acids. CDR1 and CDR2 from the germline V gene are SGHTA and FQGNSA. Losses at the gene ends were 8 bases for V and 4 bases for J; bases not matched to a gene: 9. The CDR3 DNA reads TGTGCCAGCTCCGGACAGGGCGGAAGCACCGGGGAGCTGTTTTTT. Residues: CASSGQGGSTGELFF.

V and J are TRBV20-1 and TRBJ2-3; 7 bases are shared with TRBD1. V lost 6 bases, J lost 5 bases, and 2 bases stayed unmatched. Germline lookup yields CDR1 DFQATT and CDR2 SNEGSKA (reference sequence). The CDR3 totals 11 residues. The CDR3, as DNA: TGCAGTGCGGGGACAGTAGATACGCAGTATTTT. Translating it yields CSAGTVDTQYF.

The V and J genes are TRBV2 and TRBJ2-1, with D maybe TRBD2 (5 bases). The germline V gene has CDR1 SNHLY and CDR2 FYNNEI. The CDR3 length is 15 residues. Between the trimmed V and J ends, which lost 7 bases and 6 bases, there was a span of 19 bases. The CDR3 here is CASILSGIMSNEQFF. The CDR3 DNA sequence: TGTGCCAGCATCTTATCCGGGATTATGAGCAATGAGCAGTTCTTC.

This chain links TRBV7-2 with TRBJ2-7; 8 nucleotides line up with TRBD2. The germline gives CDR1 SGHTA, CDR2 FQGNSA. The junction had 5 bases not matched to a gene; V was cut back by 1 base and J by 6 bases. The CDR3 spans 14 residues. CDR3 bases: TGTGCCAGCAGCTTAGTCGGGACTAGGAGCGAGCAGTACTTC. As protein: CASSLVGTRSEQYF.

The chain employs TRBV7-8 and TRBJ1-1; 9 bases fit TRBD1. Per germline, CDR1 SGHVS and CDR2 FQNEAQ. V dropped 5 bases and J dropped 1; count of bases not matched to a gene: 8. There are 16 residues in the CDR3. CDR3 in DNA: TGTGCCAGCAGCCCTGGACAGGGGCTCCCGAACACTGAAGCTTTCTTT. This encodes CASSPGQGLPNTEAFF. Supplemented by reference TRBV7-8 and TRBJ1-1, the full variable domain reads GAGVSQSPRYKVAKRGQDVALRCDPISGHVSLFWYQQALGQGPEFLTYFQNEAQLDKSGLPSDRFFAERPEGSVSTLKIQRTQQEDSAVYLCASSPGQGLPNTEAFFGQGTRLTVV.

A note on this clone: Different DNA sequences within this sample yield the same CDR3. The rearrangement uses TRBV5-1 and TRBJ1-6, with unresolved D. Trimming shortened V by 0 bases and J by 10 bases, and 8 bases separated the two germline ends. CDR3 length: 13 residues. Germline assignment: CDR1 SGHRS and CDR2 YFSETQ. The CDR3 DNA reads TGCGCCAGCAGCTTGGAGTCCGGGTCACCCCTCCACTTT. Encoded protein: CASSLESGSPLHF. The variable domain in full, completed from reference TRBV5-1 and TRBJ1-6, reads KAGVTQTPRYLIKTRGQQVTLSCSPISGHRSVSWYQQTPGQGLQFLFEYFSETQRNKGNFPGRFSGRQFSNSRSEMNVSTLELGDSALYLCASSLESGSPLHFGNGTRLTVT.

For this clone: The same CDR3 also results from other DNA sequences found in this sample. The chain employs TRBV19 and TRBJ1-4; 9 bases agree with TRBD1. The J segment lost 5 bases and the V segment lost 5 bases, leaving 3 bases of the junction unmatched. The length of the CDR3 is 14 residues. In germline, CDR1 is LNHDA, CDR2 SQIVND (reference sequence). CDR3 residues: CASSPGQGNEKLFF. The CDR3 nucleotides are TGTGCCAGTAGTCCGGGACAGGGAAATGAAAAACTGTTTTTT.

V and J are TRBV5-1 and TRBJ2-5; 7 bases line up with TRBD2. The germline CDR1 and CDR2 sequences are SGHRS and YFSETQ. This CDR3 region has 16 residues. V trimming: 0 bases; J trimming: 5 bases; junction bases outside the gene matches: 10. CDR3 amino acids: CASSLGSGKPPETQYF. DNA of the CDR3: TGCGCCAGCAGCTTGGGAAGCGGGAAGCCGCCGGAGACCCAGTACTTC. The variable domain in full, with the rest retrieved from reference TRBV5-1 and TRBJ2-5, is KAGVTQTPRYLIKTRGQQVTLSCSPISGHRSVSWYQQTPGQGLQFLFEYFSETQRNKGNFPGRFSGRQFSNSRSEMNVSTLELGDSALYLCASSLGSGKPPETQYFGPGTRLLVL.

This clone was seen a single time. The chain links TRBV29-1 to TRBJ2-3; perhaps TRBD1 as D (6 bases). CDR1 is SQVTM, CDR2 ANQGSEA, per germline. V dropped 2 bases and J dropped 1 base, with 7 bases sitting between them. The CDR3 consists of 13 residues. CDR3 DNA: TGCAGCGTTGAACGACAGGGCACAGATACGCAGTATTTT. It is translated as CSVERQGTDTQYF.

There are a few counts of this clone. This chain joins TRBV7-9 and TRBJ2-3; possibly TRBD1 for D (6 bases). This CDR3 region has 15 residues. Trimming took off 0 bases at V and 5 bases at J, with 12 bases between the two ends. The germline V gene has CDR1 SEHNR and CDR2 FQNEAQ (reference sequence). Here the CDR3 reads CASSLAEGGKDTQYF. DNA of the CDR3: TGTGCCAGCAGCTTAGCGGAAGGGGGAAAAGATACGCAGTATTTT.

The chain is built from TRBV5-1 and TRBJ2-3; 7 nucleotides agree with TRBD2. Germline V gene data show CDR1 as SGHRS and CDR2 as YFSETQ. The CDR3 sequence is 16 residues long. V dropped 2 bases and J dropped 0; count of bases not matched to a gene: 6. CDR3 DNA sequence: TGCGCCAGCAGCTTCGGGGGGACGACTAGCACAGATACGCAGTATTTT. The encoded protein is CASSFGGTTSTDTQYF.

The V and J genes are TRBV19 and TRBJ1-2; a possible D gene is TRBD1 (6 bases). The CDR3 has 15 amino acids. The germline V gene has CDR1 LNHDA and CDR2 SQIVND (reference sequence). The V end lost 3 bases, the J end lost 2 bases, and 13 bases lay between the germline ends. In DNA, the CDR3 is TGTGCCAGTAGTATTCAGGGGCAGGTCAACTATGGCTACACCTTC. The encoded protein is CASSIQGQVNYGYTF.

As for this clone: Distinct nucleotide sequences in the sample also encode this CDR3. The chain joins TRBV3-1 (or the pseudogene TRBV3-2) to TRBJ1-3, with TRBD1 identical over 9 bases. V dropped 4 bases and J dropped 4; count of bases not matched to a gene: 5. This CDR3 comprises 15 residues. Germline V lookup: CDR1 LGHDT, CDR2 YNNKEL (reference sequence). The CDR3 sequence is CASSPSGTGGNTIYF. The CDR3 DNA reads TGTGCCAGCAGCCCCTCCGGGACAGGGGGAAACACCATATATTTT.

The chain joins TRBV18 to TRBJ2-1, with 9 bases fitting TRBD2. Unmatched junction bases numbered 15, after V lost 3 bases and J lost 6 bases. This CDR3 comprises 18 residues. The germline CDR1 and CDR2 sequences are KGHSH and LQKENI. CDR3 sequence (DNA): TGTGCCAGCTCACCTCCACGAGGGGGCGGGGGGGCCGTCAATGAGCAGTTCTTC. This codes for CASSPPRGGGGAVNEQFF.

The V call is TRBV28, the J call TRBJ1-6, with a tentative D call TRBD1 (5 bases). In germline, CDR1 is MDHEN, CDR2 SYDVKM. The CDR3 covers 17 residues. V dropped 3 bases and J dropped 6 bases, with 18 bases sitting between them. CDR3 in DNA: TGTGCCAGCAGTTTGGATAGGGGCAGGGCATTTAATTCACCCCTCCACTTT. Translating gives CASSLDRGRAFNSPLHF.

V is TRBV28 and J is TRBJ1-5; 8 nucleotides agree with TRBD1. This CDR3 is built from 14 residues. The germline gives CDR1 MDHEN, CDR2 SYDVKM. Trimming cost V 5 bases and J 3 bases; bases outside gene matches: 3. The CDR3 is CASSRTGNNQPQHF. The CDR3 DNA reads as TGTGCCAGCAGTAGGACAGGGAACAATCAGCCCCAGCATTTT.

J is TRBJ1-3 and V is TRBV6-5; 8 bases agree with TRBD1. This CDR3 has 15 residues. CDR1 MNHEY and CDR2 SVGAGI come from the germline V gene. With 6 bases clipped from V and 0 bases from J, the junction kept 4 bases outside the gene matches. Here the CDR3 DNA reads TGTGCCAGCAGGGGACAGGCCAGCTCTGGAAACACCATATATTTT. It encodes CASRGQASSGNTIYF.

In nucleotides, the CDR3 is TGTGCCAGCAGCTCCCCTTACTCCGGTGTCAACTATGGCTACACCTTC. Translation gives CASSSPYSGVNYGYTF. The rearrangement joins TRBV5-4 to TRBJ1-2; no reliable D call. Germline V gene data show CDR1 as SGHNT and CDR2 as YYREEE (reference sequence). V was pared by 3 bases and J by 2 bases, with 17 bases between. This CDR3 has 16 residues.

The chain combines TRBV19 with TRBJ1-5; 8 positions match TRBD1. Germline V gene sequence: CDR1 LNHDA, CDR2 SQIVND (reference sequence). The CDR3 consists of 14 residues. Germline trimming cut 5 bases from V and 6 bases from J; bases unmatched to any gene: 6. The CDR3 DNA follows: TGTGCCAGTAGTGCCGGACAGGGAGGTCAGCCCCAGCATTTT. Translation: CASSAGQGGQPQHF.

The chain employs TRBV3-1 (or the pseudogene TRBV3-2) and TRBJ2-7; D remains unclear. V lost 7 bases, J lost 0 bases, and 4 bases lay in between. The CDR3 runs 11 residues. CDR1 is LGHDT and CDR2 is YNNKEL in the germline V gene (reference sequence). CDR3 sequence: CASTNSYEQYF. The CDR3 DNA is TGTGCCAGCACCAACTCCTACGAGCAGTACTTC.

The chain carries TRBV20-1 and TRBJ1-1; maybe TRBD1 (5 bases). The CDR3 covers 15 residues. The germline V gene encodes CDR1 DFQATT and CDR2 SNEGSKA (reference sequence). The V and J ends lost 4 bases and 1 base respectively, with 16 bases between them. The CDR3 sequence: CSAIEGRRRNTEAFF. CDR3 in DNA: TGCAGTGCTATTGAGGGGAGGAGAAGGAACACTGAAGCTTTCTTT.

This chain uses TRBV11-2 with TRBJ1-1, with 8 bases aligning to TRBD1. V gave up 4 bases and J gave up 1 base; unmatched junction bases: 8. Looked up from germline, CDR1 is SGHAT and CDR2 is FQNNGV. This CDR3 is 16 amino acids long. The CDR3 sequence: CASSSQGQASNTEAFF. The DNA of the CDR3 is TGTGCCAGCAGCTCCCAGGGACAGGCGTCGAACACTGAAGCTTTCTTT.

V usage is TRBV6-5 and J usage is TRBJ2-3, with D tentatively TRBD2 (5 bases). The CDR3 runs to 13 residues. V was cut by 8 bases and J by 4 bases, with 13 bases left in between. Per germline, CDR1 MNHEY and CDR2 SVGAGI. The CDR3 DNA sequence: TGTGCCAGCTCGGGTGGGAGTCCAGATACGCAGTATTTT. This encodes CASSGGSPDTQYF.

The genes are TRBV7-9 and TRBJ1-4; D call uncertain. This CDR3 region has 15 residues. CDR1 SEHNR and CDR2 FQNEAQ come from the germline V gene (reference sequence). The V end was cut by 0 bases, the J end by 4 bases, with 9 bases between. The CDR3 here is CASSLAGGINEKLFF. CDR3 DNA: TGTGCCAGCAGCTTAGCCGGCGGGATTAATGAAAAACTGTTTTTT.

The chain has TRBV5-1 and TRBJ1-1; 8 nucleotides align to TRBD1. The CDR3 is 15 residues long. J was trimmed by 4 bases and V by 4 bases; bases with no gene match: 9. CDR1 and CDR2 (germline): SGHRS, YFSETQ. CDR3 amino acids: CASSLRTGQGTEAFF. For the CDR3, the DNA is TGCGCCAGCAGCCTAAGGACAGGGCAAGGCACTGAAGCTTTCTTT.

The chain links TRBV19 to TRBJ1-1, with D perhaps TRBD1 (5 bases). The CDR3 loop spans 13 amino acids. Germline assignment: CDR1 LNHDA and CDR2 SQIVND (reference sequence). The V gene lost 7 bases and the J gene lost 5 bases, with 14 bases spanning the gap. This CDR3 is CASTTGIGTEAFF. Here the CDR3 DNA reads TGTGCCAGTACTACAGGTATAGGAACTGAAGCTTTCTTT.

The rearrangement links TRBV4-2 to TRBJ1-5; TRBD1 matches at 9 bases. Germline values: CDR1 LGHNA, CDR2 YNFKEQ. V dropped 0 bases and J dropped 6; count of bases not matched to a gene: 6. The CDR3 has 16 residues. The CDR3 bases are TGTGCCAGCAGCCAAGAGGGACAGGGAATTCGTCAGCCCCAGCATTTT. This sequence encodes CASSQEGQGIRQPQHF.